This note documents a single T cell receptor beta chain sequence. The V gene's germline CDR1 is DFQATT and CDR2 SNEGSKA (reference sequence). V was clipped by 3 bases and J by 0 bases, with 16 bases between them. The CDR3 loop spans 16 amino acids. This sample stems from a study of blood T cell repertoires in COVID-19. Only in-frame clones appear in the TCRdb table, and some are missing; sequencing was by immunoSEQ multiplex PCR. The repertoire holds 65,000 to 90,000 clones, with 80% to 90% as singletons. Sequenced sample: peripheral blood. The TCR was taken from a man aged 80 or over with acute or convalescent COVID-19. J is TRBJ2-3 and V is TRBV20-1; possible D gene TRBD2, 5 bases. CDR3 sequence: CSASTAVGGSTDTQYF. The CDR3 DNA reads TGCAGTGCTAGTACCGCCGTAGGCGGGAGCACAGATACGCAGTATTTT.